The clone carrying this T cell receptor (beta chain) showed up many times. This sample was included in a study of beta chain features in type 1 diabetes. Germline-derived CDR1 and CDR2 are MDHEN and SYDVKM. V was clipped by 5 bases and J by 1 base, with 12 bases between them. CDR3 length: 15 amino acids. The isolated RNA, all of it, was reverse transcribed, so expressed TCRB transcripts were what got sequenced. TCRdb keeps only in-frame clones here, not all; method: immunoSEQ multiplex PCR. The profile shows about 140,000 clones, around a tenth of them singletons. V and J are TRBV28 and TRBJ2-1; tentative D call: TRBD1 (6 bases). The TCR was taken from a woman in her 40s in good health. The sequenced material came from central memory CD4+ T cells from blood. The CDR3 sequence: CASSAQGISYNEQFF. In DNA, the CDR3 is TGTGCCAGCAGTGCTCAGGGGATATCCTACAATGAGCAGTTCTTC.